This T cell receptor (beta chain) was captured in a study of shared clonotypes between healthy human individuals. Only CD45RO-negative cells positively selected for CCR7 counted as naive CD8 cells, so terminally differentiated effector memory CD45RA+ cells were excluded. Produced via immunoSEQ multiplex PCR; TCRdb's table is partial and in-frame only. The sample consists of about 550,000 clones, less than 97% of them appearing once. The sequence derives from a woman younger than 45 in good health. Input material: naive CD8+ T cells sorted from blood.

DNA for the CDR3: TGTGCCAGCAGCTCAACAGGGGGAGACGAGCAGTACTTC. As protein: CASSSTGGDEQYF. The chain carries TRBV5-6 and TRBJ2-7; 8 bases are shared with TRBD1. Trimming removed 3 bases from V and 5 bases from J; junction bases left unmatched: 4. The length of the CDR3 is 13 residues. Germline-derived CDR1 and CDR2 are SGHDT and YYEEEE.